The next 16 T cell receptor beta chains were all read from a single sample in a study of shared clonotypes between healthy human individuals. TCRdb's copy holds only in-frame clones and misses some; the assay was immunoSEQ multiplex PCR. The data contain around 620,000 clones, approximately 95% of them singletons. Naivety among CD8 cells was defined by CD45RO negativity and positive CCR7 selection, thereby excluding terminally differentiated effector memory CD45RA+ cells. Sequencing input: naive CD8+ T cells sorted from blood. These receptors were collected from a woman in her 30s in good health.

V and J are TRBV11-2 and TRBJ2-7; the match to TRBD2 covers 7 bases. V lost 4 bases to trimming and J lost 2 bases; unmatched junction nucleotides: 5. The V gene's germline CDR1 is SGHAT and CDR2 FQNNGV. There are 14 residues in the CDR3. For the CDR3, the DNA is TGTGCCAGCAGCTCAGCGGGGAGACCCTACGAGCAGTACTTC. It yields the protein CASSSAGRPYEQYF. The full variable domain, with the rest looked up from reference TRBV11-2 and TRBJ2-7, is EAGVAQSPRYKIIEKRQSVAFWCNPISGHATLYWYQQILGQGPKLLIQFQNNGVVDDSQLPKDRFSAERLKGVDSTLKIQPAKLEDSAVYLCASSSAGRPYEQYFGPGTRLTVT.

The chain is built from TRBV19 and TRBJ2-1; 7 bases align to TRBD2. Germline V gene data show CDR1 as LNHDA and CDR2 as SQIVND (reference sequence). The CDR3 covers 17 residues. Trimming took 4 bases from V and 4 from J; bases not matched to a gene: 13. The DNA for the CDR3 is TGTGCCAGTAGTAAAATCTCGTTGACTAGCCAATACAATGAGCAGTTCTTC. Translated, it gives CASSKISLTSQYNEQFF.

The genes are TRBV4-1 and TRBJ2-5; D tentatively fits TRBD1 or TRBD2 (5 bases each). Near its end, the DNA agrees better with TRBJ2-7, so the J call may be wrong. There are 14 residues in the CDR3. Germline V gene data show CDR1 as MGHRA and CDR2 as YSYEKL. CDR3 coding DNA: TGCGCCAGCAGCCAAGTTGTGGGACCCTACGAGCAGTACTTC. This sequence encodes CASSQVVGPYEQYF.

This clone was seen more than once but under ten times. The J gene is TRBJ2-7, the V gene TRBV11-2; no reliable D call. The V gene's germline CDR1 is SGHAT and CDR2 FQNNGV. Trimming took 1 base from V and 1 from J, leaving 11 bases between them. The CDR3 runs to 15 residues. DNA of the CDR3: TGTGCCAGCAGCTTAGGGGCCAGTCCATCCTACGAGCAGTACTTC. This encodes CASSLGASPSYEQYF.

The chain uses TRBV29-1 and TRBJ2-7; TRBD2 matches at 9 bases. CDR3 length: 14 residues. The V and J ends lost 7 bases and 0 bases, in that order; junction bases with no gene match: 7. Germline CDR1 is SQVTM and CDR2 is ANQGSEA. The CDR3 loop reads CSAISGSISYEQYF. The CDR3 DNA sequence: TGCAGCGCTATTAGCGGGAGCATCTCCTACGAGCAGTACTTC.

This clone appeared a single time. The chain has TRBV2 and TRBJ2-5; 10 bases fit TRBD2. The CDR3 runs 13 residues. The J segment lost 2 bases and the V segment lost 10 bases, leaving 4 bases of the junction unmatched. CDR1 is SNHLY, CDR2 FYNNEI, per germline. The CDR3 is CAIGLAVQETQYF. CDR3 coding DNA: TGTGCCATCGGACTAGCGGTACAAGAGACCCAGTACTTC.

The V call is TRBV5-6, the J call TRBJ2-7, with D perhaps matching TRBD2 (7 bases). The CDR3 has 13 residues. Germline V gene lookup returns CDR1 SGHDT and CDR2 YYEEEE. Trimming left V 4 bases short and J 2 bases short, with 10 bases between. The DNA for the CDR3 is TGTGCCAGCAGCCCGGGGGGCACCTACGAGCAGTACTTC. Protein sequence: CASSPGGTYEQYF. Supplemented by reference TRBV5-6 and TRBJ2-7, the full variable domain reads DAGVTQSPTHLIKTRGQQVTLRCSPKSGHDTVSWYQQALGQGPQFIFQYYEEEERQRGNFPDRFSGHQFPNYSSELNVNALLLGDSALYLCASSPGGTYEQYFGPGTRLTVT.

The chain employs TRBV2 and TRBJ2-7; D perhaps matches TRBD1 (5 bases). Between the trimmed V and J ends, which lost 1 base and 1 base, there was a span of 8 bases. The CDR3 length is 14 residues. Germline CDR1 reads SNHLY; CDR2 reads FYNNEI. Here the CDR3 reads CASSEGGWSYEQYF. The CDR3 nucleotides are TGTGCCAGCAGTGAAGGGGGCTGGTCCTACGAGCAGTACTTC. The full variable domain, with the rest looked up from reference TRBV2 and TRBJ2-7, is EPEVTQTPSHQVTQMGQEVILRCVPISNHLYFYWYRQILGQKVEFLVSFYNNEISEKSEIFDDQFSVERPDGSNFTLKIRSTKLEDSAMYFCASSEGGWSYEQYFGPGTRLTVT.

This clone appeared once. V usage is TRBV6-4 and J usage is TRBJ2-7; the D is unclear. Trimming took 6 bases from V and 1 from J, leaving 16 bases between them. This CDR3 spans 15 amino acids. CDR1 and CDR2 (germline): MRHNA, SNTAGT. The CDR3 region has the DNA TGTGCCAGCAGGGTAATATTCCCGCCTTCCTACGAGCAGTACTTC. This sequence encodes CASRVIFPPSYEQYF.

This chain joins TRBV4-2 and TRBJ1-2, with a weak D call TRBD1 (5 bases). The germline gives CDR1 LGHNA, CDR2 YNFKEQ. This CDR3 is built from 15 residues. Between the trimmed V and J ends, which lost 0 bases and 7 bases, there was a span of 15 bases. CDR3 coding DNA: TGTGCCAGCAGCCAAGATTTGGGGCAGCTGATTGGCTACACCTTC. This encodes CASSQDLGQLIGYTF.

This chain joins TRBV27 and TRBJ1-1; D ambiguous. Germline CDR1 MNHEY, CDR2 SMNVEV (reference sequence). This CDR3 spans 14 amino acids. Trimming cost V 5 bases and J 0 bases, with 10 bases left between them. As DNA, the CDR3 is TGTGCCAGCAGTCCCACCGCCATGAACACTGAAGCTTTCTTT. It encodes CASSPTAMNTEAFF.

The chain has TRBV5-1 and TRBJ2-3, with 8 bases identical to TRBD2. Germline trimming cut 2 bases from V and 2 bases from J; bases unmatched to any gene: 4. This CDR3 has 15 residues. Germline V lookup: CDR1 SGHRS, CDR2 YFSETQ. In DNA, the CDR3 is TGCGCCAGCAGCTTTAGCGGGATACCCACAGATACGCAGTATTTT. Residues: CASSFSGIPTDTQYF.

CDR3 DNA sequence: TGTGCCAGCAACCGGCGGGCAGATAACTATGGCTACACCTTC. Translated, it gives CASNRRADNYGYTF. V gene TRBV6-1 combines with J gene TRBJ1-2; the D is unclear. The germline CDR1 and CDR2 sequences are MNHNS and SASEGT. The CDR3 runs to 14 residues. Trimming shortened V by 7 bases and J by 1 base, and 13 bases separated the two germline ends.

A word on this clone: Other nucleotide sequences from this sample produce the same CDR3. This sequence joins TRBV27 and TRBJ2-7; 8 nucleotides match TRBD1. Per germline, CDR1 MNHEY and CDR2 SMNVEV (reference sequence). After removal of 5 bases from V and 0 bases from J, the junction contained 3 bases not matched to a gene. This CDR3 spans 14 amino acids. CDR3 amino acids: CASSLGTGSYEQYF. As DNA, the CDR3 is TGTGCCAGCAGTCTCGGGACAGGCTCCTACGAGCAGTACTTC.

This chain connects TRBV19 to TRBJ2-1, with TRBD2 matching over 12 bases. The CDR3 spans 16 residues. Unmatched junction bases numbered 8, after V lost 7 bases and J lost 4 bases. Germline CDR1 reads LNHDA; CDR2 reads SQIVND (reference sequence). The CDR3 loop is CASMGPGTSGYNEQFF. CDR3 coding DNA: TGTGCCAGTATGGGGCCGGGGACTAGCGGGTACAATGAGCAGTTCTTC.

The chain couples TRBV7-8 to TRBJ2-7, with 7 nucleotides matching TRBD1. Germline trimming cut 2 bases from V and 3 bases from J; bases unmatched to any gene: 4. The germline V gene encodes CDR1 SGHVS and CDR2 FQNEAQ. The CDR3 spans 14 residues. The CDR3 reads CASSLYPGGYEQYF. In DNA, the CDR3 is TGTGCCAGCAGCTTATACCCAGGGGGCTACGAGCAGTACTTC.